This passage covers 29 T cell receptor beta chains from one sample sequenced in a study of naive CD8 T cells in extremely preterm neonates. Without labor or membrane rupture, elective cesareans at roughly 35-43 weeks supplied term cord blood. Some clones are missing from TCRdb's copy, which holds only in-frame ones; the method was immunoSEQ multiplex PCR. The repertoire has more than 7,000 clones, roughly 90% of them found once; the top ten carry around 0.47%. The sample comprised naive CD8+ T cells from cord blood. Receptors were obtained from a newborn in good health.

The genes are TRBV7-2 and TRBJ2-2; 9 bases are a match to TRBD1. Losses at the gene ends were 5 bases for V and 4 bases for J; bases not matched to a gene: 5. Germline loops: CDR1 SGHTA, CDR2 FQGNSA. CDR3 size: 15 residues. Written as DNA, the CDR3 is TGTGCCAGCAGCCAACCGACAGGGGGCACCGGGGAGCTGTTTTTT. It is translated as CASSQPTGGTGELFF.

This clone was observed a single time. This sequence joins TRBV5-6 and TRBJ2-3; TRBD1 is a possible D gene (5 bases). CDR3 length equals 14 residues. Trimming cost V 0 bases and J 4 bases, with 9 bases left between them. Germline V gene sequence: CDR1 SGHDT, CDR2 YYEEEE. As DNA, the CDR3 is TGTGCCAGCAGCTTGGAGGGGTACGCAGATACGCAGTATTTT. Protein product: CASSLEGYADTQYF.

The rearrangement joins TRBV9 to TRBJ2-1, with D possibly TRBD1 on 6 matching bases. The CDR3 totals 13 residues. Trimming stripped 0 bases from V and 7 bases from J, with 8 bases between. Germline CDR1 SGDLS, CDR2 YYNGEE. The CDR3 spells CASSVGQGNEQFF. CDR3 DNA: TGTGCCAGCAGCGTAGGTCAGGGGAATGAGCAGTTCTTC.

The CDR3 protein is CASSLAGGLNEQFF. DNA for the CDR3: TGTGCCAGTAGTCTAGCGGGAGGCCTCAATGAGCAGTTCTTC. The chain uses TRBV19 and TRBJ2-1; 11 bases are a match to TRBD2. This CDR3 comprises 14 residues. V lost 5 bases to trimming and J lost 6 bases; unmatched junction nucleotides: 3. Germline lookup yields CDR1 LNHDA and CDR2 SQIVND (reference sequence).

V is TRBV7-2 and J is TRBJ2-7; perhaps TRBD2 as D (5 bases). With 1 base removed from V and 0 bases from J, the gap between germline ends came to 16 bases. CDR1 is SGHTA, CDR2 FQGNSA, per germline. This CDR3 contains 17 residues. CDR3: CASSLGLHLRLSYEQYF. The CDR3 DNA is TGTGCCAGCAGCTTAGGACTACATCTCCGTCTCTCCTACGAGCAGTACTTC.

The chain couples TRBV9 to TRBJ1-6, with unresolved D. The CDR3 has 15 amino acids. V lost 0 bases to trimming and J lost 7 bases, with 11 bases between them. Germline V gene data show CDR1 as SGDLS and CDR2 as YYNGEE. CDR3 residues: CASSVGKGRNSPLHF. CDR3 coding DNA: TGTGCCAGCAGCGTAGGAAAAGGGAGAAATTCACCCCTCCACTTT.

The rearrangement uses TRBV7-8 and TRBJ1-5, with 7 bases matching TRBD1. CDR3 length equals 14 residues. The V segment lost 7 bases and the J segment 1 base; nucleotides outside the gene matches: 4. Germline V gene sequence: CDR1 SGHVS, CDR2 FQNEAQ. In DNA, the CDR3 is TGTGCCAGCACCCAGACAGGGAGCAATCAGCCCCAGCATTTT. Its protein is CASTQTGSNQPQHF.

The V gene is TRBV19, the J gene TRBJ1-1; D ambiguous. Trimming removed 3 bases from V and 5 bases from J, with 4 bases in between. Looked up from germline, CDR1 is LNHDA and CDR2 is SQIVND (reference sequence). The CDR3 is 11 residues long. The CDR3 spells CASSMRTEAFF. In nucleotides, the CDR3 is TGTGCCAGTAGTATGAGAACTGAAGCTTTCTTT.

In DNA, the CDR3 is TGTGCCAGCAGCTTGGGGCCCACAGGGTCAAACTACGAGCAGTACTTC. Translation gives CASSLGPTGSNYEQYF. The chain links TRBV7-9 to TRBJ2-7, with D maybe TRBD1 (6 bases). The V end lost 3 bases, the J end lost 3 bases, and 18 bases lay between the germline ends. CDR1 and CDR2 from the germline V gene are SEHNR and FQNEAQ (reference sequence). The CDR3 spans 16 residues.

V gene TRBV4-3 combines with J gene TRBJ1-3, with 10 bases lining up with TRBD1. The J segment lost 4 bases and the V segment lost 3 bases, leaving 6 bases of the junction unmatched. From germline, CDR1 is LGHNA and CDR2 YSLEER. The CDR3 length is 16 residues. This chain's CDR3 is CASSHTDRGIGNTIYF. The CDR3, as DNA: TGCGCCAGCAGCCATACGGACAGGGGGATAGGAAACACCATATATTTT.

CDR3: CASSGGQSSGNTIYF. DNA of the CDR3: TGCGCCAGCAGCGGCGGACAGAGCTCTGGAAACACCATATATTTT. The rearrangement uses TRBV5-1 and TRBJ1-3, with D maybe TRBD1 (6 bases). V lost 4 bases, J lost 0 bases, and 11 bases lay in between. The CDR3 loop spans 15 amino acids. CDR1 and CDR2 from the germline V gene are SGHRS and YFSETQ. Variable domain in full (rest from reference TRBV5-1 and TRBJ1-3): KAGVTQTPRYLIKTRGQQVTLSCSPISGHRSVSWYQQTPGQGLQFLFEYFSETQRNKGNFPGRFSGRQFSNSRSEMNVSTLELGDSALYLCASSGGQSSGNTIYFGEGSWLTVV.

This chain uses TRBV11-2 with TRBJ2-7; 9 bases are shared with TRBD1. This CDR3 contains 15 residues. V lost 4 bases, J lost 0 bases, and 4 bases stayed unmatched. The germline gives CDR1 SGHAT, CDR2 FQNNGV. CDR3 protein: CASSSGTGSSYEQYF. CDR3 bases: TGTGCCAGCAGCTCTGGGACAGGGAGCTCCTACGAGCAGTACTTC. The complete variable domain, with remaining parts taken from reference TRBV11-2 and TRBJ2-7, reads EAGVAQSPRYKIIEKRQSVAFWCNPISGHATLYWYQQILGQGPKLLIQFQNNGVVDDSQLPKDRFSAERLKGVDSTLKIQPAKLEDSAVYLCASSSGTGSSYEQYFGPGTRLTVT.

The gene calls are TRBV7-9 and TRBJ2-5; D might be TRBD2 (5 bases). V was clipped by 2 bases and J by 3 bases, with 19 bases between them. Germline CDR1 SEHNR, CDR2 FQNEAQ (reference sequence). This CDR3 spans 17 amino acids. As DNA, the CDR3 is TGTGCCAGCAGCTTACCCTTGAGGGCCCCTCCCGAAGAGACCCAGTACTTC. Encoded protein: CASSLPLRAPPEETQYF. Drawing the rest from reference TRBV7-9 and TRBJ2-5, the complete variable domain is DTGVSQNPRHKITKRGQNVTFRCDPISEHNRLYWYRQTLGQGPEFLTYFQNEAQLEKSRLLSDRFSAERPKGSFSTLEIQRTEQGDSAMYLCASSLPLRAPPEETQYFGPGTRLLVL.

The rearrangement uses TRBV30 and TRBJ1-5; the D gene is possibly TRBD1 (6 bases). The V end lost 5 bases, the J end lost 6 bases, and 14 bases lay between the germline ends. Germline-derived CDR1 and CDR2 are GTSNPN and SVGIG (reference sequence). This CDR3 comprises 13 residues. CDR3: CAWAGGAGQPQHF. CDR3 DNA: TGTGCCTGGGCGGGGGGCGCCGGTCAGCCCCAGCATTTT.

This chain connects TRBV19 to TRBJ1-5, with TRBD1 identical over 8 bases. Trimming cost V 3 bases and J 5 bases; bases outside gene matches: 3. This CDR3 contains 14 residues. In germline, CDR1 is LNHDA, CDR2 SQIVND (reference sequence). The CDR3 reads CASSMEQGDQPQHF. In nucleotides, the CDR3 is TGTGCCAGTAGTATGGAACAGGGGGATCAGCCCCAGCATTTT.

V is TRBV7-7 and J is TRBJ2-2; TRBD1 matches 8 bases. The CDR3 is made up of 16 amino acids. Losses at the gene ends were 5 bases for V and 1 base for J; bases not matched to a gene: 6. The germline CDR1 and CDR2 sequences are SSHAT and FNYEAQ (reference sequence). The CDR3 DNA sequence: TGTGCCAGCAGCCCGAACAGGGGGAGGAACACCGGGGAGCTGTTTTTT. This sequence encodes CASSPNRGRNTGELFF.

V is TRBV7-2 and J is TRBJ2-1; D gene ambiguous. The CDR3 runs 15 residues. V shed 2 bases and J shed 3 bases, with 11 bases lying between them. Per germline, CDR1 SGHTA and CDR2 FQGNSA. In DNA form, the CDR3 reads TGTGCCAGCAGCTTAAAGTATTCCGGCTACAATGAGCAGTTCTTC. Translating it yields CASSLKYSGYNEQFF.

V gene TRBV10-2 combines with J gene TRBJ2-2, with TRBD1 matching over 9 bases. The V segment lost 6 bases and the J segment 1 base; nucleotides outside the gene matches: 3. The CDR3 length is 15 residues. Germline CDR1 WSHSY, CDR2 SAAADI. CDR3 amino acids: CASRGTGWNTGELFF. The CDR3 DNA reads as TGCGCCAGCAGGGGGACAGGGTGGAACACCGGGGAGCTGTTTTTT.

This chain links TRBV4-1 with TRBJ1-6, with D unclear. The CDR3 spans 17 residues. Trimming took 0 bases from V and 0 from J, leaving 9 bases between them. Germline loops: CDR1 MGHRA, CDR2 YSYEKL. The CDR3 sequence: CASSQDTTSSYNSPLHF. CDR3 nucleotides: TGCGCCAGCAGCCAAGATACTACAAGCTCCTATAATTCACCCCTCCACTTT.

V gene TRBV5-6 combines with J gene TRBJ2-5; tentative D call: TRBD1 (6 bases). With 0 bases removed from V and 0 bases from J, the gap between germline ends came to 9 bases. Germline V gene data show CDR1 as SGHDT and CDR2 as YYEEEE. The CDR3 length is 15 residues. The CDR3 DNA reads TGTGCCAGCAGCTTGGGACAGGAGTACCAAGAGACCCAGTACTTC. This codes for CASSLGQEYQETQYF.

V gene TRBV11-2 combines with J gene TRBJ1-2; 12 bases fit TRBD1. The CDR3 contains 15 residues. The V gene's germline CDR1 is SGHAT and CDR2 FQNNGV. V was clipped by 1 base and J by 4 bases; unmatched bases: 1. DNA for the CDR3: TGTGCCAGCAGCTTAGGGGGACAGGGGGCCTATGGCTACACCTTC. Protein: CASSLGGQGAYGYTF.

The chain couples TRBV9 to TRBJ2-1; D possibly corresponds to TRBD2 (7 bases). This CDR3 region has 17 residues. CDR1 and CDR2 from the germline V gene are SGDLS and YYNGEE. The germline V and J ends were trimmed by 1 base and 0 bases, with 14 bases remaining between them. The CDR3 spells CASSVWGGGSSYNEQFF. The DNA for the CDR3 is TGTGCCAGCAGCGTATGGGGGGGCGGAAGCTCCTACAATGAGCAGTTCTTC.

The chain joins TRBV30 to TRBJ2-5; D perhaps matches TRBD2 (5 bases). Trimming cost V 4 bases and J 2 bases, with 14 bases left between them. The CDR3 is 14 amino acids. CDR1 is GTSNPN and CDR2 is SVGIG in the germline V gene (reference sequence). The chain's CDR3 is CAWIPPAGQETQYF. The CDR3 DNA follows: TGTGCCTGGATCCCTCCCGCGGGTCAAGAGACCCAGTACTTC.

This rearrangement joins TRBV19 to TRBJ1-2, with a possible D match to TRBD1 (6 bases). The V gene lost 3 bases and the J gene lost 4 bases, with 12 bases spanning the gap. This CDR3 comprises 14 residues. Germline-derived CDR1 and CDR2 are LNHDA and SQIVND (reference sequence). CDR3 region: CASSISRGGYGYTF. The CDR3 DNA is TGTGCCAGTAGTATCTCCAGAGGGGGCTATGGCTACACCTTC.

The chain combines TRBV19 with TRBJ2-5, with TRBD1 identical over 8 bases. The J call may be wrong; the DNA end is better matched by TRBJ2-7. Germline CDR1 and CDR2: LNHDA and SQIVND (reference sequence). The CDR3 runs 12 residues. The CDR3 DNA reads as TGTGCCAGCGGACAGGGTTTCAACGAGCAGTACTTC. Translation gives CASGQGFNEQYF.

J is TRBJ1-4 and V is TRBV30; 8 bases fit TRBD1. Germline-derived CDR1 and CDR2 are GTSNPN and SVGIG (reference sequence). The V segment lost 4 bases and the J segment 4 bases; nucleotides outside the gene matches: 8. The CDR3 has 15 residues. The DNA for the CDR3 is TGTGCCTGGAACCCAGGACAGGGCATTAATGAAAAACTGTTTTTT. It specifies CAWNPGQGINEKLFF.

In DNA, the CDR3 is TGTGCCAGCAGCTTGGCAGGGGATCAGCCCCAGCATTTT. Its protein is CASSLAGDQPQHF. The chain couples TRBV5-4 to TRBJ1-5; a possible D gene is TRBD1 (6 bases). This CDR3 is built from 13 residues. Germline V lookup: CDR1 SGHNT, CDR2 YYREEE (reference sequence). V lost 0 bases and J 5 bases, leaving 6 bases between the germline ends.

This clone was seen only once. The chain has TRBV6-1 and TRBJ1-6; no definite D call. This CDR3 contains 16 residues. The germline V gene has CDR1 MNHNS and CDR2 SASEGT. V gave up 3 bases and J gave up 2 bases, with 11 bases separating them. The CDR3 nucleotides read TGTGCCAGCAGTGAGCGCGCGAGCACCTATAATTCACCCCTCCACTTT. Residues: CASSERASTYNSPLHF.

This CDR3 is CASSLSHTGSEQYF. The CDR3 DNA is TGTGCCAGCAGTTTATCCCATACAGGGAGCGAGCAGTACTTC. This chain uses TRBV27 with TRBJ2-7, with D possibly TRBD1 on 6 matching bases. CDR3 length equals 14 residues. Germline-derived CDR1 and CDR2 are MNHEY and SMNVEV (reference sequence). The V and J ends lost 0 bases and 6 bases respectively, with 12 bases between them.